This entry features one T cell receptor (beta chain) sequence. The culture paired 200,000 irradiated violet-dye-labeled stimulators with 200,000 CFSE-labeled responders. Both CD3+CD4+ and CD3+CD8+ responders that were proliferating and CFSE-low underwent sorting after the reaction. The table came from immunoSEQ multiplex PCR; TCRdb's copy has only in-frame clones and leaves some out. The profile covers roughly 6,900 clones, with about 24% appearing a single time and roughly 6.2% taken by the ten largest. Trimming stripped 8 bases from V and 6 bases from J, with 11 bases between. There are 12 residues in the CDR3. CDR1 is LNHDA, CDR2 SQIVND, per germline (reference sequence). This entry comes from a study of graft-versus-host responses after intestinal transplantation. Overall study: Every recipient underwent anti-thymocyte globulin induction, then tacrolimus and steroids for roughly 3 years. Study-wide results and caveats: Some GvH clones appeared in ileal mucosa or blood before recipient bone marrow. Association was observed between peak circulating GvH clone levels and early post-transplant HvG declines.

The sample in question was alloreactive CD8+ T cells from a mixed lymphocyte reaction culture, obtained before transplantation. Subset specified: CFSE-low proliferating T cells sorted from approximately six-day pre-transplant mixed lymphocyte reaction (GvH or HvG direction). This TCR was sampled from a human patient who was an organ donor for intestinal transplantation. V and J are TRBV19 and TRBJ2-1, with no clear D. Here the CDR3 DNA reads TGTGCCAGTGCCGAAAGGGTCAATGAGCAGTTCTTC. This encodes CASAERVNEQFF.